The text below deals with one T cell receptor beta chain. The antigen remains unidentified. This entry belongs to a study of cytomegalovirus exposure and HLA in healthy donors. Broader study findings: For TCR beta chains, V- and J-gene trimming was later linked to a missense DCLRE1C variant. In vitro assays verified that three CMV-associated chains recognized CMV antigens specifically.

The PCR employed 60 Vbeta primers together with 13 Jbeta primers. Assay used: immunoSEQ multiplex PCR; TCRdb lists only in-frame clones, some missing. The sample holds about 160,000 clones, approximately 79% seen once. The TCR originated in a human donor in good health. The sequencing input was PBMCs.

CDR3 sequence reads: CASSTGQGGYGYTF. CDR3 nucleotides: TGTGCCAGCAGTACTGGACAGGGAGGGTATGGCTACACCTTC. The gene calls are TRBV6-5 and TRBJ1-2; 8 bases line up with TRBD1. The junction had 7 bases not matched to a gene; V was cut back by 5 bases and J by 5 bases. This CDR3 is built from 14 residues. Germline CDR1 reads MNHEY; CDR2 reads SVGAGI.